This entry describes one T cell receptor beta chain. TCRdb re-called the 5' RACE reads; one entry per CDR3 protein, DNA not given. The sample shows some 190,000 distinct CDR3 sequences, and 20% to 25% sits with its ten largest clones. CDR1 MRHNA and CDR2 SNTAGT come from the germline V gene. This CDR3 has 18 amino acids. The sample originates from a study of T cells expressing NK-cell markers. Sequenced material: blood T cells: a sorted CD56 or NKG2C T cell subset, CD4+ or CD8+ T cells, or bulk PBMC T cells (not recorded which). The gene calls are TRBV6-4 and TRBJ2-3; TCRdb selects TRBD1, and the lack of DNA leaves this call unchecked. The TCR comes from a man aged 18 to 69 in good health. This chain's CDR3 is CASSDYYGTGTSTDTQYF.